The 8 T cell receptor beta chains presented below share a single source sample, sequenced in a study of CD8+CD57+ T cells in acquired aplastic anemia. Genomic DNA templated the TCR beta VDJ and CDR3 profiling. TCRdb fed the reads into MiXCR, producing one record per CDR3 protein. The sample consists of 150,000 or so distinct CDR3 sequences, roughly half of them appearing once. All sequencing subjects had displayed CD8+CD57+ cell expansion on flow cytometry. The material sequenced was sorted CD4+, CD8+, or CD8+CD57+ T cells (not recorded which) from PBMCs. The receptors here all came from a human donor with aplastic anemia.

This sequence joins TRBV24-1 and TRBJ1-2, with TRBD1 matching over 8 bases. The ends lost 11 bases at V and 3 bases at J; junction bases unmatched: 16. CDR3 length: 16 residues. The V gene's germline CDR1 is KGHDR and CDR2 SFDVKD. CDR3 sequence reads: CASINDRDRRHYGYTF. CDR3 DNA sequence: TGTGCCAGCATCAACGACCGGGACAGGAGGCACTATGGCTACACCTTC.

The chain is built from TRBV10-3 and TRBJ2-7; 8 bases map to TRBD1. The end of the DNA aligns better with TRBJ2-1, so the J call may be wrong. The CDR3 spans 14 residues. Germline V lookup: CDR1 ENHRY, CDR2 SYGVKD. CDR3 DNA sequence: TGTGCCATCAGTCCAGGGGGCGCCGGGAATGAGCAGTTCTTC. This translates into CAISPGGAGNEQFF.

On this clonotype: A much bigger clone sits one base away, suggesting this may be a read error. This rearrangement joins TRBV5-1 to TRBJ1-2, with D perhaps matching TRBD1 (5 bases). Germline CDR1 is SGHRS and CDR2 is YFSETQ. The CDR3 spans 15 residues. The CDR3 loop is CVSSQGHSPLHGYTF. CDR3 coding DNA: TGCGTCAGCAGCCAAGGACACTCTCCCCTCCATGGCTACACCTTC.

The chain employs TRBV30 and TRBJ2-1, with D tentatively TRBD1 or TRBD2 (5 bases each). The CDR3 is 14 residues long. Germline V gives CDR1 GTSNPN, CDR2 SVGIG (reference sequence). The germline V and J ends were trimmed by 2 bases and 8 bases, with 16 bases remaining between them. The CDR3 region is CAWSSGTGIDEQFF. DNA of the CDR3: TGTGCCTGGAGTTCGGGGACGGGGATCGATGAGCAGTTCTTC.

This clonotype showed up many times. The J gene is TRBJ1-2, the V gene TRBV29-1, with 7 bases lining up with TRBD1. This CDR3 spans 13 amino acids. The germline CDR1 and CDR2 sequences are SQVTM and ANQGSEA. J lost 0 bases, V lost 6 bases, and 4 bases had no gene match. The CDR3 bases are TGCAGCGTGCGGACAGGTTCTAACTATGGCTACACCTTC. Residues: CSVRTGSNYGYTF.

This clonotype has at least ten counts. This chain links TRBV6-1 with TRBJ2-3; 8 bases line up with TRBD2. V gave up 8 bases and J gave up 2 bases; unmatched junction bases: 3. This CDR3 comprises 13 residues. From germline, CDR1 is MNHNS and CDR2 SASEGT. The CDR3: CASSRGDTDTQYF. CDR3 in DNA: TGTGCCAGCTCGCGGGGGGACACAGATACGCAGTATTTT.

This clonotype occurred a few times. This rearrangement joins TRBV2 to TRBJ1-6; the match to TRBD1 covers 7 bases. Germline CDR1 reads SNHLY; CDR2 reads FYNNEI. The CDR3 has 15 residues. The trim removed 0 bases at V and 7 bases at J, leaving 3 bases unmatched. The CDR3 DNA sequence: TGTGCCAGCAGTGAAGCGCCAGGGGGGAATTCACCCCTCCACTTT. As protein: CASSEAPGGNSPLHF.

The chain combines TRBV15 with TRBJ1-2; D is possibly TRBD1 (5 bases). Trimming removed 3 bases at V and 2 bases at J, with 10 bases between. The CDR3 has 14 residues. Germline CDR1 and CDR2: LNHNV and YYDKDF (reference sequence). The CDR3 loop reads CATSRSGANYGYTF. The CDR3 nucleotides are TGTGCCACCAGCAGGTCCGGGGCGAACTATGGCTACACCTTC.